The 16 T cell receptor beta chains below come from one sample, sequenced in a study of T cells in Graves' hyperthyroidism and ophthalmopathy. The source material, RNA transcripts, was used to amplify TCR beta CDR3 regions. TCR CDR3 regions were first amplified by RT-PCR with HTBI primers. One entry per CDR3 protein results from TCRdb running MiXCR on the multiplex PCR reads. Here the sample spans about 360,000 distinct CDR3 sequences, less than 20% being singletons. The sample taken for sequencing was blood. The receptors come from a woman aged 18-29 years with Graves' hyperthyroidism that later progressed to Graves' ophthalmopathy.

The chain carries TRBV5-1 and TRBJ2-5; D gene unclear. This CDR3 is built from 15 residues. CDR1 is SGHRS and CDR2 is YFSETQ in the germline V gene. Trimming shortened V by 0 bases and J by 1 base, and 10 bases separated the two germline ends. The chain's CDR3 is CASSLAGWGQETQYF. In DNA form, the CDR3 reads TGCGCCAGCAGCTTGGCCGGTTGGGGCCAAGAGACCCAGTACTTC.

In its sample, this clonotype was seen many times. The chain carries TRBV9 and TRBJ2-1, with 13 positions matching TRBD2. Trimming at V came to 1 base and at J to 0 bases, leaving 4 bases not matched to a gene. The CDR3 consists of 18 residues. Germline CDR1 SGDLS, CDR2 YYNGEE. The CDR3 loop reads CASSVFGTSGNSYNEQFF. As DNA, the CDR3 is TGTGCCAGCAGCGTATTCGGGACTAGCGGGAACTCCTACAATGAGCAGTTCTTC. Full variable domain (remainder filled in from reference TRBV9 and TRBJ2-1): DSGVTQTPKHLITATGQRVTLRCSPRSGDLSVYWYQQSLDQGLQFLIQYYNGEERAKGNILERFSAQQFPDLHSELNLSSLELGDSALYFCASSVFGTSGNSYNEQFFGPGTRLTVL.

Many counts were recorded for this clonotype. The CDR3 is CSARGSNYGYTF. The CDR3 DNA sequence: TGCAGTGCTAGGGGGTCGAATTATGGCTACACCTTC. V usage is TRBV20-1 and J usage is TRBJ1-2; no clear D gene. This CDR3 region has 12 residues. V was trimmed by 3 bases and J by 5 bases, leaving 10 bases between them. CDR1 and CDR2 from the germline V gene are DFQATT and SNEGSKA (reference sequence).

In its sample, this clonotype was seen a few times. The CDR3 region is CASNDVVRTGSYEQYF. The CDR3 nucleotides are TGTGCCAGCAACGACGTTGTTAGGACAGGGTCCTACGAGCAGTACTTC. The genes are TRBV5-6 and TRBJ2-7; 8 bases line up with TRBD1. J was trimmed by 1 base and V by 6 bases; bases with no gene match: 12. The germline V gene encodes CDR1 SGHDT and CDR2 YYEEEE. The length of the CDR3 is 16 residues.

This clonotype was recorded many times. This chain uses TRBV24-1 with TRBJ2-3; the D gene is possibly TRBD1 (5 bases). Trimming pared 4 bases from V and 0 bases from J, leaving 10 bases between. Germline CDR1 KGHDR, CDR2 SFDVKD. There are 15 residues in the CDR3. The CDR3 spells CATSDLGASTDTQYF. CDR3 DNA: TGTGCCACCAGTGACCTAGGGGCAAGCACAGATACGCAGTATTTT.

Many counts were recorded for this clonotype. This chain connects TRBV20-1 to TRBJ2-1; the D is unclear. V shed 4 bases and J shed 0 bases, with 7 bases lying between them. Germline values: CDR1 DFQATT, CDR2 SNEGSKA (reference sequence). The CDR3 sequence is 13 residues long. The CDR3 sequence: CSAKSGSYNEQFF. CDR3 DNA sequence: TGCAGTGCTAAGTCGGGCTCCTACAATGAGCAGTTCTTC.

This sequence joins TRBV9 and TRBJ2-7; possibly TRBD2 for D (5 bases). Germline loops: CDR1 SGDLS, CDR2 YYNGEE. Trimming removed 2 bases at V and 7 bases at J, with 10 bases between. The CDR3 extends over 12 amino acids. This chain's CDR3 is CASSVDWGEQYF. CDR3 nucleotide sequence: TGTGCCAGCAGCGTGGACTGGGGAGAGCAGTACTTC.

The J gene is TRBJ2-5, the V gene TRBV5-1; D ambiguous. The CDR3 is 16 residues long. The ends were cut back, 4 bases at V and 0 bases at J, with 16 bases in the middle. Germline lookup yields CDR1 SGHRS and CDR2 YFSETQ. The DNA of the CDR3 is TGCGCCAGCAGCCAATCCCCCTCATCGTACCAAGAGACCCAGTACTTC. Its protein is CASSQSPSSYQETQYF.

This clonotype has only a few counts. The chain recombines TRBV10-3 with TRBJ2-1; D is undetermined. Between the trimmed V and J ends, which lost 3 bases and 2 bases, there was a span of 5 bases. The CDR3 covers 13 residues. Germline values: CDR1 ENHRY, CDR2 SYGVKD. Here the CDR3 DNA reads TGTGCCATCAGTGAAGAGACCTACAATGAGCAGTTCTTC. As protein: CAISEETYNEQFF.

This clonotype was observed many times. The genes are TRBV5-1 and TRBJ2-1, with D possibly TRBD2 on 5 matching bases. V lost 0 bases and J lost 0, with 10 bases in between. There are 16 residues in the CDR3. CDR1 is SGHRS, CDR2 YFSETQ, per germline. CDR3 protein: CASSLAGLRSYNEQFF. CDR3 DNA: TGCGCCAGCAGCTTGGCTGGACTGCGCTCCTACAATGAGCAGTTCTTC.

The table lists this clonotype with many counts. The chain uses TRBV7-2 and TRBJ1-5, with TRBD1 matching 8 bases. J gave up 5 bases and V 1 base, and 4 bases lay outside the gene matches. This CDR3 has 15 amino acids. Germline V CDR1 and CDR2: SGHTA, FQGNSA. The CDR3 spells CASSLVDRGDQPQHF. In nucleotides, the CDR3 is TGTGCCAGCAGCTTAGTTGACAGGGGTGATCAGCCCCAGCATTTT.

In the case of this clonotype: A much larger clone is a single base away; this may be a read error. V usage is TRBV30 and J usage is TRBJ2-5; D assignment may be TRBD1 or TRBD2 (5 bases each). The CDR3 totals 16 residues. The germline CDR1 and CDR2 sequences are GTSNPN and SVGIG (reference sequence). As DNA, the CDR3 is TGTGCCTGGAGTGTACTAGAGACAGACTTCCAAGAGACCCGGTACTTC. Its translation: CAWSVLETDFQETRYF.

This sequence joins TRBV19 and TRBJ2-1; D is uncertain. V was pared by 5 bases and J by 0 bases, with 14 bases between. The CDR3 consists of 16 residues. Looked up from germline, CDR1 is LNHDA and CDR2 is SQIVND (reference sequence). The CDR3 sequence is CASSPYSGSSYNEQFF. In DNA, the CDR3 is TGTGCCAGTAGTCCTTACTCCGGAAGCTCCTACAATGAGCAGTTCTTC.

This clonotype was counted a few times. The chain couples TRBV4-3 to TRBJ1-2; the D gene is possibly TRBD1 (5 bases). Trimming removed 4 bases at V and 4 bases at J, with 19 bases between. The CDR3 runs to 16 residues. Per germline, CDR1 LGHNA and CDR2 YSLEER. CDR3 loop: CASSLSAWGETYGYTF. Written as DNA, the CDR3 is TGCGCCAGCAGCCTCTCGGCCTGGGGGGAAACCTATGGCTACACCTTC.

The chain joins TRBV9 to TRBJ2-2; D call uncertain. Germline-derived CDR1 and CDR2 are SGDLS and YYNGEE. This CDR3 spans 14 amino acids. Trimming stripped 0 bases from V and 7 bases from J, with 10 bases between. CDR3 DNA: TGTGCCAGCAGCGTAGACGGATATATCGGGGAGCTGTTTTTT. Its protein product is CASSVDGYIGELFF.

This clonotype was observed a handful of times. The chain is built from TRBV4-1 and TRBJ1-1; possibly TRBD1 for D (5 bases). V gave up 3 bases and J gave up 1 base, with 9 bases separating them. This CDR3 contains 14 residues. Germline CDR1 MGHRA, CDR2 YSYEKL. The CDR3 nucleotides are TGCGCCAGCAGCCACGGACAAACGAACACTGAAGCTTTCTTT. Protein sequence: CASSHGQTNTEAFF.